Here is one T cell receptor (beta chain) with its context. Its antigen is undetermined. These data originate in a study of identical twins. The V gene's germline CDR1 is MNHNY and CDR2 SVGAGI (reference sequence). The CDR3 sequence is 15 residues long. TCRdb reprocessed the 5' RACE reads with MiXCR, giving one entry per CDR3 protein. Here the sample spans 1.5 million to 2 million distinct CDR3 sequences, roughly 35% being singletons. The study, taken as a whole, reports: Less excess twin sharing appeared in beta out-of-frame sequences.

V and J are TRBV6-6 and TRBJ2-7, with 9 bases aligning to TRBD2. The end of the DNA fits TRBJ2-5 better, so the J call may be wrong. The sequence derives from a newborn girl in good health. The specimen sequenced was cord blood. CDR3 in DNA: TGTGCCAGCAGTATAGCGGGGGAACTAAAAGAGACCCAGTACTTC. Translation gives CASSIAGELKETQYF.